This T cell receptor (beta chain) was obtained from a study of blood T cell repertoires in COVID-19. Study-level background: The samples span acute and convalescent COVID-19 from the United States, Italy and Spain.

Trimming left V 6 bases short and J 0 bases short, with 8 bases between. The CDR3 runs to 14 residues. CDR1 and CDR2 from the germline V gene are MNHNY and SVGAGI (reference sequence). This clone was seen more than once but under ten times. As handled by the study authors: Amplified reference gene primers provided the basis for estimating nucleated cell counts. The protocol was immunoSEQ multiplex PCR, while the TCRdb copy is restricted to in-frame clones and leaves out a portion. That table is the source of V, J and clone size, and D and trimming were worked out from the DNA. The sample records some 120,000 clones, around 86% being singletons. Each participant's cohort was designated according to participant-reported clinical history.

The sequence was collected from a man aged 30 to 45 who had recovered from COVID-19. Sequenced: PBMCs or T cells enriched from blood (not recorded which). This rearrangement joins TRBV6-6 to TRBJ1-4, with D possibly TRBD1 on 6 matching bases. CDR3 in amino acids: CASRGHATNEKLFF. CDR3 sequence (DNA): TGTGCCAGCAGGGGACATGCAACTAATGAAAAACTGTTTTTT.